The 14 T cell receptor beta chains presented below share a single source sample, sequenced in a study of glioma-infiltrating T cells after dendritic cell vaccination. The assay was immunoSEQ multiplex PCR, and TCRdb's table has in-frame clones only and misses some. The sample holds about 50,000 clones; roughly 85% are singletons and the top ten take 10% to 12%. The material was blood, obtained before dendritic cell vaccination. The receptor set was obtained from a human donor with glioblastoma.

The rearrangement uses TRBV28 and TRBJ1-1, with TRBD1 as a possible D gene (6 bases). The ends were cut back, 5 bases at V and 6 bases at J, with 16 bases in the middle. Germline V gene sequence: CDR1 MDHEN, CDR2 SYDVKM. The CDR3 extends over 14 amino acids. The CDR3 is CASSHRGGRSEAFF. The CDR3 DNA reads TGTGCCAGCAGTCATAGGGGGGGGCGGTCTGAAGCTTTCTTT. The variable domain in full, with the rest retrieved from reference TRBV28 and TRBJ1-1, is DVKVTQSSRYLVKRTGEKVFLECVQDMDHENMFWYRQDPGLGLRLIYFSYDVKMKEKGDIPEGYSVSREKKERFSLILESASTNQTSMYLCASSHRGGRSEAFFGQGTRLTVV.

In its sample, this clone ranks as medium-sized. CDR3 region: CATSRDQGQRGTGELFF. For the CDR3, the DNA is TGTGCCACCAGCAGAGATCAAGGGCAGCGGGGCACCGGGGAGCTGTTTTTT. The chain has TRBV15 and TRBJ2-2; 7 bases map to TRBD2. J gave up 4 bases and V 0 bases, and 8 bases lay outside the gene matches. Germline V gene data show CDR1 as LNHNV and CDR2 as YYDKDF (reference sequence). This CDR3 contains 17 residues.

V is TRBV5-1 and J is TRBJ1-1; TRBD1 might be the D (6 bases). CDR3 length: 15 residues. Trimming removed 1 base at V and 0 bases at J, with 10 bases between. Germline CDR1 reads SGHRS; CDR2 reads YFSETQ. The CDR3 sequence is CASSLQGQLNTEAFF. Here the CDR3 DNA reads TGCGCCAGCAGCTTGCAAGGACAGCTGAACACTGAAGCTTTCTTT.

J is TRBJ1-1 and V is TRBV6-5; D gene uncertain. CDR1 and CDR2 from the germline V gene are MNHEY and SVGAGI. This CDR3 contains 15 residues. The ends were cut back, 0 bases at V and 1 base at J, with 9 bases in the middle. The CDR3 region has the DNA TGTGCCAGCAGTTACTCGCCCGCGGCGAACACTGAAGCTTTCTTT. Encoded protein: CASSYSPAANTEAFF.

This clone was counted a single time. The chain carries TRBV18 and TRBJ2-7, with 8 bases matching TRBD2. Germline CDR1 KGHSH, CDR2 LQKENI. J gave up 2 bases and V 0 bases, and 6 bases lay outside the gene matches. CDR3 size: 16 residues. The CDR3 DNA reads as TGTGCCAGCTCACCACCGAATCTAGCGGGCCCCTACGAGCAGTACTTC. Amino acid sequence: CASSPPNLAGPYEQYF.

The rearrangement uses TRBV6-1 and TRBJ1-1; D call uncertain. V was clipped by 6 bases and J by 0 bases, with 14 bases between them. The germline gives CDR1 MNHNS, CDR2 SASEGT. The CDR3 has 15 amino acids. CDR3 sequence reads: CASRKERAMNTEAFF. CDR3 nucleotide sequence: TGTGCCAGCAGGAAGGAGAGGGCCATGAACACTGAAGCTTTCTTT.

The chain employs TRBV29-1 and TRBJ1-5; possible D gene TRBD1, 6 bases. Germline V lookup: CDR1 SQVTM, CDR2 ANQGSEA. The CDR3 has 13 amino acids. The V and J ends lost 5 bases and 3 bases respectively, with 11 bases between them. This CDR3 reads CSVLWGLNQPQHF. The CDR3 DNA sequence: TGCAGCGTTTTGTGGGGGCTCAATCAGCCCCAGCATTTT.

The chain recombines TRBV18 with TRBJ1-6; 9 bases line up with TRBD1. The CDR3 is made up of 15 amino acids. Looked up from germline, CDR1 is KGHSH and CDR2 is LQKENI. V was clipped by 3 bases and J by 6 bases; unmatched bases: 3. CDR3 protein: CASSPPGQGNSPLHF. For the CDR3, the DNA is TGTGCCAGCTCACCCCCGGGACAGGGTAATTCACCCCTCCACTTT.

The CDR3 here is CAIGTRGSNEQFF. CDR3 DNA: TGTGCCATAGGGACTAGGGGCAGCAATGAGCAGTTCTTC. This chain uses TRBV2 with TRBJ2-1; 8 bases line up with TRBD2. V was clipped by 10 bases and J by 6 bases; unmatched bases: 8. This CDR3 spans 13 amino acids. From germline, CDR1 is SNHLY and CDR2 FYNNEI. The variable domain in full, with the rest retrieved from reference TRBV2 and TRBJ2-1, is EPEVTQTPSHQVTQMGQEVILRCVPISNHLYFYWYRQILGQKVEFLVSFYNNEISEKSEIFDDQFSVERPDGSNFTLKIRSTKLEDSAMYFCAIGTRGSNEQFFGPGTRLTVL.

CDR3 DNA sequence: TGTGCCAGTAGTATAGACGGACAGGGAAGGTTAGCTGGGGCCAACGTCCTGACTTTC. This translates into CASSIDGQGRLAGANVLTF. The chain is built from TRBV19 and TRBJ2-6, with 8 bases matching TRBD1. Germline V gene sequence: CDR1 LNHDA, CDR2 SQIVND (reference sequence). The CDR3 has 19 amino acids. With 0 bases clipped from V and 2 bases from J, the junction kept 9 bases outside the gene matches. The full variable domain, with the rest looked up from reference TRBV19 and TRBJ2-6, is DGGITQSPKYLFRKEGQNVTLSCEQNLNHDAMYWYRQDPGQGLRLIYYSQIVNDFQKGDIAEGYSVSREKKESFPLTVTSAQKNPTAFYLCASSIDGQGRLAGANVLTFGAGSRLTVL.

V and J are TRBV6-5 and TRBJ1-2, with D uncertain. Trimming cost V 6 bases and J 0 bases, with 11 bases left between them. CDR3 length: 14 residues. Germline assignment: CDR1 MNHEY and CDR2 SVGAGI. Here the CDR3 DNA reads TGTGCCAGCAGCCCGGGGAAGTCTAACTATGGCTACACCTTC. Translated, it gives CASSPGKSNYGYTF.

The chain carries TRBV13 and TRBJ2-5, with D possibly being TRBD1 (6 bases). The CDR3 runs to 13 residues. V lost 4 bases and J 5 bases, leaving 11 bases between the germline ends. Germline assignment: CDR1 PRHDT and CDR2 FYEKMQ (reference sequence). The CDR3 spells CASSSTGWETQYF. CDR3 in DNA: TGTGCCAGCAGCTCCACAGGGTGGGAGACCCAGTACTTC.

The J gene is TRBJ1-1, the V gene TRBV5-1; 7 bases are shared with TRBD1. This CDR3 spans 15 amino acids. The ends lost 2 bases at V and 2 bases at J; junction bases unmatched: 6. The germline CDR1 and CDR2 sequences are SGHRS and YFSETQ. Written as DNA, the CDR3 is TGCGCCAGCAGCTTACGCGCAGGGGGAAACACTGAAGCTTTCTTT. It yields the protein CASSLRAGGNTEAFF.

J is TRBJ1-2 and V is TRBV6-5; 7 positions agree with TRBD1. Germline loops: CDR1 MNHEY, CDR2 SVGAGI. With 5 bases clipped from V and 8 bases from J, the junction kept 11 bases outside the gene matches. The CDR3 extends over 14 amino acids. The CDR3 nucleotides are TGTGCCAGCAGTCAGACAGGGCCCCGTATAGGCTACACCTTC. Translated: CASSQTGPRIGYTF.